This TCR beta chain was retrieved from a study of blood T cells in healthy people across ages. This clonotype turned up a few times. The V gene's germline CDR1 is SGHTA and CDR2 FQGTGA. With 5 bases removed from V and 4 bases from J, the gap between germline ends came to 16 bases. CDR3 size: 15 residues. Together with a sample-barcoded 5' primer, a J-beta primer mix was included in a second PCR lasting roughly 6 to 12 cycles. TCRdb called the 5' RACE reads again in MiXCR, with one record for every CDR3 protein. The table shows some 800,000 distinct CDR3 sequences, with roughly 44% occurring only once.

Sequenced sample: blood. This sequence was found in a man aged 55 to 70 in good health. The chain links TRBV7-3 to TRBJ2-3, with D possibly being TRBD2 (5 bases). CDR3 nucleotides: TGTGCCAGCAGCCCAAGAGCGAGGGCCGCAGATACGCAGTATTTT. Its protein product is CASSPRARAADTQYF. Filled out from reference TRBV7-3 and TRBJ2-3, the complete variable domain reads GAGVSQTPSNKVTEKGKYVELRCDPISGHTALYWYRQSLGQGPEFLIYFQGTGAADDSGLPNDRFFAVRPEGSVSTLKIQRTERGDSAVYLCASSPRARAADTQYFGPGTRLTVL.